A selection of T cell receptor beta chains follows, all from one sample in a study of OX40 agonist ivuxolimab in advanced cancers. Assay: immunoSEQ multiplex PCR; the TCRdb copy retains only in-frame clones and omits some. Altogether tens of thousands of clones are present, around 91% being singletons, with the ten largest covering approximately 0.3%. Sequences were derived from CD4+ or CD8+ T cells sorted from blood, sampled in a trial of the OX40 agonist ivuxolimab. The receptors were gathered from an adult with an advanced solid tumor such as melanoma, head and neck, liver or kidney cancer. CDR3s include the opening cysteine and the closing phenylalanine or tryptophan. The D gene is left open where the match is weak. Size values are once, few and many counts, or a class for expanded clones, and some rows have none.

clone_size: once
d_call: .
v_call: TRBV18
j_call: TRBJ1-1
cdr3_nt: TGTGCCAGCTCACCAACACGGGGCGAGGCTGAAGCTTTCTTT
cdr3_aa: CASSPTRGEAEAFF

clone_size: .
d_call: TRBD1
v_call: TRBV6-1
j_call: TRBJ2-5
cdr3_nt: TGTGCCAGCAGAACCGGACAGGGCCCACAAGAGACCCAGTACTTC
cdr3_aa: CASRTGQGPQETQYF

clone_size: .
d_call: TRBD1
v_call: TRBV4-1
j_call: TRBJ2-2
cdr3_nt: TGCGCCAGCAGCCGGGTCGGACAGGGTCGCACCGGGGAGCTGTTTTTT
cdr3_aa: CASSRVGQGRTGELFF

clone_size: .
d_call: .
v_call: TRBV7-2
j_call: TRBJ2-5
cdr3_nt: TGTGCCAGCAGCCAGGGACGTACGGAGACCCAGTACTTC
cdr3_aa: CASSQGRTETQYF

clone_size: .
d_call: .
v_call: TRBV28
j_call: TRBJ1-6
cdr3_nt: TGTGCCAGCAGTGGAATGGACAGTGAGGGTTGGAATTCACCCCTCCACTTT
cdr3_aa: CASSGMDSEGWNSPLHF

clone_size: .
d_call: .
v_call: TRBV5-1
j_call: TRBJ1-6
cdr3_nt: TGCGCCAGCAGCTCAGCCCGACAGCCAAGCCTCCACTTT
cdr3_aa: CASSSARQPSLHF

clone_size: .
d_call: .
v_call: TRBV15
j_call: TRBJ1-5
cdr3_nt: TGTGCCACCAGCAGGGGCCTGGACACTAGCAATCAGCCCCAGCATTTT
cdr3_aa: CATSRGLDTSNQPQHF

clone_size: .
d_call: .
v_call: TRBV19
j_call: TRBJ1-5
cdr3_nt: TGTGCCAGTAGCGTCCAGGGAGGTCAGCCCCAGCATTTT
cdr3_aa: CASSVQGGQPQHF

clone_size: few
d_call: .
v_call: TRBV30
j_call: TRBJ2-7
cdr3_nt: TGTGCCTGGAGTGCCCCGGTACCAAGCGAGCAGTACTTC
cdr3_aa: CAWSAPVPSEQYF

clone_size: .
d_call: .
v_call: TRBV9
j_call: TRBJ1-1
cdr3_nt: TGTGCCAGCAGCGAGGGACCGACAAAGAACAGTGAAGCTTTCTTT
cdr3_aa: CASSEGPTKNSEAFF

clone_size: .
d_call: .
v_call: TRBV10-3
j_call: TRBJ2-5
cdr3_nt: TGTGCCATCAGTGAGTCGGGCGGGCAAGAGACCCAGTACTTC
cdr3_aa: CAISESGGQETQYF

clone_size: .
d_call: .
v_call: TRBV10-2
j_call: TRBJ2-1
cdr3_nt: TGCGCCAGCAGTCGGGACATCCCTGGTCACAATGAGCAGTTCTTC
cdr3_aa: CASSRDIPGHNEQFF

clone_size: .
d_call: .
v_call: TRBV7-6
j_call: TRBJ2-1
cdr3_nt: TGTGCCAGCAGCTTATCTACGATATACAATGAGCAGTTCTTC
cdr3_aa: CASSLSTIYNEQFF

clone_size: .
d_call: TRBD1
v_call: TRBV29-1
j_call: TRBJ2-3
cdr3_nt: TGCAGCCTGGGGACAGCTAGCACAGATACGCAGTATTTT
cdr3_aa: CSLGTASTDTQYF

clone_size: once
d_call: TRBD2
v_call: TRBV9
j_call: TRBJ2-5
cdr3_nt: TGTGCCAGCAGCGTCTTCGGGAGCGGGGGGGCAGAGACCCAGTACTTC
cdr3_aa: CASSVFGSGGAETQYF

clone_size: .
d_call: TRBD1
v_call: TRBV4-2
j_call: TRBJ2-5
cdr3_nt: TGTGCCAGCAGCCCAGACAGGGACCAAGAGACCCAGTACTTC
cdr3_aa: CASSPDRDQETQYF

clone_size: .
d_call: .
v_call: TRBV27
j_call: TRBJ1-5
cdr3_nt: TGTGCCAGCAGTTCAATAGACAGTAGCAATCAGCCCCAGCATTTT
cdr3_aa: CASSSIDSSNQPQHF

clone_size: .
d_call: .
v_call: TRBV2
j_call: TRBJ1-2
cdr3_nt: TGTGCCAGCAGTGTCCACCCGTGGGACTATGGCTACACCTTC
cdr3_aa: CASSVHPWDYGYTF

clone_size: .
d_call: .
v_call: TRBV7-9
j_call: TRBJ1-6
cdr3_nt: TGTGCCAGCAGCTTAGCGTTTACTAATTCACCCCTCCACTTT
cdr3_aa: CASSLAFTNSPLHF

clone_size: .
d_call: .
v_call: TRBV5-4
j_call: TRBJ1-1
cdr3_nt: TGTGCCAGCAGCAGCGGACAGAGAAACACTGAAGCTTTCTTT
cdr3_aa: CASSSGQRNTEAFF

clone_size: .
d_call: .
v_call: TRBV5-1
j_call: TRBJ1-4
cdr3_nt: TGCGCCAGCAGCTTGTCCCGGCTGTTTTTT
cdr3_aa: CASSLSRLFF

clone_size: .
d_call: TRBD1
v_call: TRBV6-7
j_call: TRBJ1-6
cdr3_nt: TGTGCCAGCAGCCCGGGACAGGGTAATTCACCCCTCCACTTT
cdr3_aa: CASSPGQGNSPLHF

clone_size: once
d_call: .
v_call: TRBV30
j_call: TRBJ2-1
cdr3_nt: TGTGCCTGGAGTGTTTCTCAGTACAATGAGCAGTTCTTC
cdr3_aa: CAWSVSQYNEQFF

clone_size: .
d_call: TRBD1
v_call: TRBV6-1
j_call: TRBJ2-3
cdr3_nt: TGTGCCAGCATCCCAATGACAGGGTCCCCAGATACGCAGTATTTT
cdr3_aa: CASIPMTGSPDTQYF

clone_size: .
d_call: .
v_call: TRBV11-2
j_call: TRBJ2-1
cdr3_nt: TGTGCCAGCAGCTTAGGAATATACAATGAGCAGTTCTTC
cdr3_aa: CASSLGIYNEQFF

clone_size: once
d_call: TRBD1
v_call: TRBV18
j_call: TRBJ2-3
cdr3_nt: TGTGCCAGCTCAGGACAGGGTAGTGGCACAGATACGCAGTATTTT
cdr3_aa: CASSGQGSGTDTQYF

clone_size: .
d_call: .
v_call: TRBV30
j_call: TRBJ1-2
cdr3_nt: TGTGCCTGGAGTGTAGGGGTTCTAAGGGGCTACACCTTC
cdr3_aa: CAWSVGVLRGYTF

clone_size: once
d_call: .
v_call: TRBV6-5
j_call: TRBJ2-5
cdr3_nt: TGTGCCAGCAGCCTACAGGAACAAGAGACCCAGTACTTC
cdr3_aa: CASSLQEQETQYF

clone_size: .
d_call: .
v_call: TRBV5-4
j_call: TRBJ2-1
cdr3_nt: TGTGCCAGCAGTCTTCAGAGCTCCTACAATGAGCAGTTCTTC
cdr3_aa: CASSLQSSYNEQFF

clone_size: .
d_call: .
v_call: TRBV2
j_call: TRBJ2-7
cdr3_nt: TGTGCCAGCAATCCCGACAGCTCCTACGAGCAGTACTTC
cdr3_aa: CASNPDSSYEQYF

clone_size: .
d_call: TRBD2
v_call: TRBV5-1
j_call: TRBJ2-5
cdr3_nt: TGCGCCAGCAGCCCGGGGAGCGGGGGGTCACAAGAGACCCAGTACTTC
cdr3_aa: CASSPGSGGSQETQYF

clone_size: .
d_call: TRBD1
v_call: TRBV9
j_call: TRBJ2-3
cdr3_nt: TGTGCTAGCAGCGTACAGGGGAAAACAGATACGCAGTATTTT
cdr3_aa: CASSVQGKTDTQYF

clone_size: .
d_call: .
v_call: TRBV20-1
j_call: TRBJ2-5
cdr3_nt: TGCAGTGCTAGAGATAACTGGACCCAGTACTTC
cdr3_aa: CSARDNWTQYF

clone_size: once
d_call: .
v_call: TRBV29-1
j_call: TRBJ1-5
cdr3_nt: TGCAGCGTTGGGCAGGGTGATCAGCCCCAGCATTTT
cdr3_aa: CSVGQGDQPQHF

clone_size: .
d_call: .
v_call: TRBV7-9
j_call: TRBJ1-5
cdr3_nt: TGTGCCAGCAGCCCCGGGACCCAGCCCCAGCATTTT
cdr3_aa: CASSPGTQPQHF

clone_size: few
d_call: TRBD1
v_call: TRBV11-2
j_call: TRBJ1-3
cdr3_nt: TGTGCCAGCGGGACAGACTCTGGAAACACCATATATTTT
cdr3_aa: CASGTDSGNTIYF

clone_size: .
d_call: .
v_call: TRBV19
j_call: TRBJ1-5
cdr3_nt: TGTGCCAGTAGTACAGGGGTAGAGAATCAGCCCCAGCATTTT
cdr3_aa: CASSTGVENQPQHF

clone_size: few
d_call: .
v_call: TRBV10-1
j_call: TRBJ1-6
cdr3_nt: TGCGCCAGCAGTGGGGCAGAATCAAGCTCCTATAATTCACCCCTCCACTTT
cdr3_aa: CASSGAESSSYNSPLHF

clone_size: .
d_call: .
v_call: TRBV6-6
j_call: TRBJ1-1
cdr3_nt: TGTGCCAGCAGTTACGGGGCCTTGATGAACACTGAAGCTTTCTTT
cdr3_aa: CASSYGALMNTEAFF

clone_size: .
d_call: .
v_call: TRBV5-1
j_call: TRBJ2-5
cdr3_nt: TGCGCCAGCAAGGTCGGAGAGACCCAGTACTTC
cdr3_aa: CASKVGETQYF

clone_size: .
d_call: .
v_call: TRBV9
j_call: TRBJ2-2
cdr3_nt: TGTGCCAGCAGCGTGGACCACCTAGGGGCCGGGGAGCTGTTTTTT
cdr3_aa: CASSVDHLGAGELFF

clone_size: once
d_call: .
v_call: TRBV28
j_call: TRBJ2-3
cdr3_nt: TGTGCCAGCAGTGCCCGGATCTTAACCGTGGATACGCAGTATTTT
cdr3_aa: CASSARILTVDTQYF

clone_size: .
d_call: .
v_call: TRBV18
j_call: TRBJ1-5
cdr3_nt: TGTGCCAGCTCACCACCAGGGCACCAGCCCCAGCATTTT
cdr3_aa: CASSPPGHQPQHF

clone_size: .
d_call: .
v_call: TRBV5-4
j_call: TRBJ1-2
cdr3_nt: TGTGCCAGCAGCTTGGCCGGAGGGACCGACTATGGCTACACCTTC
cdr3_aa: CASSLAGGTDYGYTF

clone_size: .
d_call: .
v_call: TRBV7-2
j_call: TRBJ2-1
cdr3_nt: TGTGCCAGCAGCTTAGTAGATGGTAATGAGCAGTTCTTC
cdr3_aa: CASSLVDGNEQFF

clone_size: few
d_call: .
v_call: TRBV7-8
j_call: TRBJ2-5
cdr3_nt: TGTGCCAGCAGCTTATCCGAAACCCAGTACTTC
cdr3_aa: CASSLSETQYF

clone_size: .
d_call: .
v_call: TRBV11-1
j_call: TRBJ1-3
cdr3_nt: TGTGCCAGCAGCTTAGATCGAGGCGCAGACTCTGGAAACACCATATATTTT
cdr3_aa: CASSLDRGADSGNTIYF

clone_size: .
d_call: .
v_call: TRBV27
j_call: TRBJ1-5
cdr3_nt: TGTGCCAGCAGTCTCACGGGGCAGGGAGATAGCAATCAGCCCCAGCATTTT
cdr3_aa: CASSLTGQGDSNQPQHF

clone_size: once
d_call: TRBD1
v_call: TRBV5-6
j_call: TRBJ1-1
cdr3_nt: TGTGCCAGCAGCGGGACAGAGTACACTGAAGCTTTCTTT
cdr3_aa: CASSGTEYTEAFF

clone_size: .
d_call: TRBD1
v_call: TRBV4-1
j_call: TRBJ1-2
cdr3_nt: TGCGCCAGCAGCCATGGTCCCTGGGACAGGGGTATATATGGCTACACCTTC
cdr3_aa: CASSHGPWDRGIYGYTF

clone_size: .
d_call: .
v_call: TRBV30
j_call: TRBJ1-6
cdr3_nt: TGTGCCTGGGGACAGACGACTTCACCCCTCCACTTT
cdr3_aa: CAWGQTTSPLHF